This section outlines one T cell receptor (beta chain) sequence together with its context. Method: immunoSEQ multiplex PCR; TCRdb's copy keeps in-frame clones and lacks some. The data contain 45,000 to 70,000 clones, about nine tenths of them singletons. The data belong to a study of T cells in localized non-small cell lung cancer. Germline loops: CDR1 MNHNY, CDR2 SVGAGI (reference sequence). V lost 5 bases and J lost 0, with 8 bases in between. The CDR3 loop spans 15 amino acids. This rearrangement joins TRBV6-6 to TRBJ1-6; a weak D match, TRBD1 (5 bases). The sequencing used peripheral blood, collected before any cancer treatment. The receptor was derived from a woman aged 40-69 years with stage I lung adenocarcinoma. The CDR3 DNA is TGTGCCAGCAGTCTGGGGGGCTCCTATAATTCACCCCTCCACTTT. Translating gives CASSLGGSYNSPLHF.